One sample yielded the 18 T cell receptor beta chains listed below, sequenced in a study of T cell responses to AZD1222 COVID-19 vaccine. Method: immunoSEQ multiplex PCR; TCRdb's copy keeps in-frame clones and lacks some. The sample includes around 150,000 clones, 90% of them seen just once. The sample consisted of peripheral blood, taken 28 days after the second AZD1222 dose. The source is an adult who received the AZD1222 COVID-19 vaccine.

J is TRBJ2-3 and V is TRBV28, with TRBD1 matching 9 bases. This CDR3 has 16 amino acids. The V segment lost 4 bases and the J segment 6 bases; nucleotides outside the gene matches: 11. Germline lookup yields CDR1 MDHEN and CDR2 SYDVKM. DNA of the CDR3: TGTGCCAGCAGTTCCCCCTCGACAGGGGGTAGGGATACGCAGTATTTT. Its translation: CASSSPSTGGRDTQYF.

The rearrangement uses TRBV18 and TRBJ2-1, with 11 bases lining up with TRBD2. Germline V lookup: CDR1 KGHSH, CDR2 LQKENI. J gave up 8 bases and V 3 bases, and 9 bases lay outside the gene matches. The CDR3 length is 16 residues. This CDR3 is CASSPTLAGGHDEQFF. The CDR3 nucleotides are TGTGCCAGCTCACCGACTCTAGCGGGAGGACACGATGAGCAGTTCTTC.

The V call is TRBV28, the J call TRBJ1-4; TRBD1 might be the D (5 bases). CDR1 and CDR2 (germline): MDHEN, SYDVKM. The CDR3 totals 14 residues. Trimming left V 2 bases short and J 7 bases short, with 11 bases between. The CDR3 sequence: CASSLRGRFEKLFF. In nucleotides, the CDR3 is TGTGCCAGCAGTTTAAGGGGCCGCTTTGAAAAACTGTTTTTT.

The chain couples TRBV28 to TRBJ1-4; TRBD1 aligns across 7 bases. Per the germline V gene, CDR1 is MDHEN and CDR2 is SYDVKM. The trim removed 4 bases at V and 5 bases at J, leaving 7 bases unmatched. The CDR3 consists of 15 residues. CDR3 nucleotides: TGTGCCAGCAGTTCAGGGGGGCAGGAGAATGAAAAACTGTTTTTT. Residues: CASSSGGQENEKLFF.

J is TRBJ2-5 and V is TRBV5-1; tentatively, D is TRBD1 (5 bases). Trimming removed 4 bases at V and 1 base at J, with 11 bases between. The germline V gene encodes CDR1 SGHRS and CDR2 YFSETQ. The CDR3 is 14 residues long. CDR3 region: CASSRSGSQETQYF. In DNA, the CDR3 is TGCGCCAGCAGCAGGTCAGGGTCCCAAGAGACCCAGTACTTC.

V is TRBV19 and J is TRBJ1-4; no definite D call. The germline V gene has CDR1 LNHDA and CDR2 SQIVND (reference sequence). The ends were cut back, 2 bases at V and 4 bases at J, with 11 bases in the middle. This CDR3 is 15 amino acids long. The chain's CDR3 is CASSISNVLNEKLFF. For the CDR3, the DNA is TGTGCCAGTAGTATATCCAACGTCCTTAATGAAAAACTGTTTTTT. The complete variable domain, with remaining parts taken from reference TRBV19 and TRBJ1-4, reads DGGITQSPKYLFRKEGQNVTLSCEQNLNHDAMYWYRQDPGQGLRLIYYSQIVNDFQKGDIAEGYSVSREKKESFPLTVTSAQKNPTAFYLCASSISNVLNEKLFFGSGTQLSVL.

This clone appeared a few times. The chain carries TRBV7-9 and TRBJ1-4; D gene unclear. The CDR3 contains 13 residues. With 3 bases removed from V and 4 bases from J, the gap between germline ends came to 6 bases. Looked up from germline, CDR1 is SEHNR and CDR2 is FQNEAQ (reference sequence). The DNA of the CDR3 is TGTGCCAGCAGCTTCGGAGATAATGAAAAACTGTTTTTT. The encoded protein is CASSFGDNEKLFF.

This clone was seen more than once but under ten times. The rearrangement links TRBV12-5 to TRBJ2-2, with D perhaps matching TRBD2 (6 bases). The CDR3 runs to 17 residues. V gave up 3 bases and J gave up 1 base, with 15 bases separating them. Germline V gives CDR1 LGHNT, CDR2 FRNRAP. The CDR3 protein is CASGLSAGRMNTGELFF. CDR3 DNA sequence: TGTGCTAGTGGTTTATCGGCGGGAAGGATGAACACCGGGGAGCTGTTTTTT. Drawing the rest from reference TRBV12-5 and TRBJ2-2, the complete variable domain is DARVTQTPRHKVTEMGQEVTMRCQPILGHNTVFWYRQTMMQGLELLAYFRNRAPLDDSGMPKDRFSAEMPDATLATLKIQPSEPRDSAVYFCASGLSAGRMNTGELFFGEGSRLTVL.

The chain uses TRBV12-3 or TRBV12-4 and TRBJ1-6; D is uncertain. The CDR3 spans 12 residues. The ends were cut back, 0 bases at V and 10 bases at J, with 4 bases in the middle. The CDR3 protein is CASSLASSPLHF. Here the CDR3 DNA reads TGTGCCAGCAGTTTAGCGTCCTCACCCCTCCACTTT.

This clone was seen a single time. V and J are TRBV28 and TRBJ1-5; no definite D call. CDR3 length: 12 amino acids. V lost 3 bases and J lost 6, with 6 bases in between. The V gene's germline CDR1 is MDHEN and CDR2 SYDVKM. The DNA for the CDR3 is TGTGCCAGCAGTTTCGCCGGTCAGCCCCAGCATTTT. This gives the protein CASSFAGQPQHF.

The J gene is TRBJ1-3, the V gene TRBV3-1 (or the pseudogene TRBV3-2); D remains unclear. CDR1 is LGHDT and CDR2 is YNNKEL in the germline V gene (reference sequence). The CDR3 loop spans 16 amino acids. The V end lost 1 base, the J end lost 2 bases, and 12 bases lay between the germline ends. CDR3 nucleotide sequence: TGTGCCAGCAGCCAAGGATGGGGATCCACTGGAAACACCATATATTTT. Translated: CASSQGWGSTGNTIYF.

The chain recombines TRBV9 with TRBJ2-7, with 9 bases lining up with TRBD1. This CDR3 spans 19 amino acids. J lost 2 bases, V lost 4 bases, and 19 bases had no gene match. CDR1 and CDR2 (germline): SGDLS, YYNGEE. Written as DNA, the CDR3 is TGTGCCAGCAGCCCTAGAGGGGACAGGGCACTTTCTCCCACCTACGAGCAGTACTTC. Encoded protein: CASSPRGDRALSPTYEQYF.

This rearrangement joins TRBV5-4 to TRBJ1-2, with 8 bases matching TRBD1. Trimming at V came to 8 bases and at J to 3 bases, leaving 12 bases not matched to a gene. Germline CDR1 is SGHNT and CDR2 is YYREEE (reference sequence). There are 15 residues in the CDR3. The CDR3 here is CASQLAGGLYYGYTF. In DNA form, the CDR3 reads TGTGCCAGTCAGCTTGCAGGGGGCCTTTACTATGGCTACACCTTC.

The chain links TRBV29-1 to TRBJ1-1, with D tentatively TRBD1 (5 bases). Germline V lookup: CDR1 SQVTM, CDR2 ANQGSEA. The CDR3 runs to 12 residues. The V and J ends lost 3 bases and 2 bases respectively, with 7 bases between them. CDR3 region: CSVDRVNTEAFF. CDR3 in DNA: TGCAGCGTTGACAGGGTTAACACTGAAGCTTTCTTT.

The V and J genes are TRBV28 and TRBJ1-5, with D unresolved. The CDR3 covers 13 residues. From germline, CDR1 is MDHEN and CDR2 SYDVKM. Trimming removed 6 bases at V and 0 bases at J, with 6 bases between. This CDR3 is CASSRYSNQPQHF. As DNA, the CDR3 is TGTGCCAGCAGCCGATATAGCAATCAGCCCCAGCATTTT.

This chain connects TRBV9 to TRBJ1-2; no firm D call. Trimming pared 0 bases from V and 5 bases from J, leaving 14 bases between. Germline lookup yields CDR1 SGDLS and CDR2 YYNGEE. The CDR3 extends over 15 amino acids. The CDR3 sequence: CASSVAMGKTYGYTF. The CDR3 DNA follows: TGTGCCAGCAGCGTAGCGATGGGCAAGACGTATGGCTACACCTTC.

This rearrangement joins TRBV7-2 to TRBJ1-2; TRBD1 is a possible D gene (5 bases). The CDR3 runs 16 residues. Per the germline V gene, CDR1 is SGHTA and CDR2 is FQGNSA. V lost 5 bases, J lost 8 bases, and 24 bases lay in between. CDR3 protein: CASSPVEGPRGRGYTF. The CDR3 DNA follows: TGTGCCAGCAGCCCCGTGGAGGGGCCCCGGGGGAGAGGCTACACCTTC.

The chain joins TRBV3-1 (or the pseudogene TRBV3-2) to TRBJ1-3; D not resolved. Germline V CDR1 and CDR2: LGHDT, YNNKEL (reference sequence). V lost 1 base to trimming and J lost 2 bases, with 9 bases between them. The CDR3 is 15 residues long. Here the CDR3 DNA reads TGTGCCAGCAGCCAAGGTCCGAGCACTGGAAACACCATATATTTT. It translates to CASSQGPSTGNTIYF.